One and the same sample provided the 28 T cell receptor beta chains below, sequenced in a study of cytomegalovirus exposure and HLA in healthy donors (dated by TCRdb to about 2017). The library came from the immunoSEQ multiplex PCR assay. Imported from immuneACCESS, the table was reduced by TCRdb to in-frame sequences with V and J called. These copies leave out some clones; in studies compared against another copy, an unresolved V gene accounts for under half, and the cause of the remainder is not known. In all, the sample holds 60,000 to 80,000 clones, and around four fifths of those were seen once. The ten biggest clones cover 3% of the sample. The sample was PBMCs. The receptors come from a man younger than 40 in good health and CMV-seronegative.

This chain links TRBV11-3 with TRBJ2-5; 7 bases agree with TRBD1. With 3 bases clipped from V and 9 bases from J, the junction kept 10 bases outside the gene matches. This CDR3 region has 14 residues. CDR1 SGHNT and CDR2 YENEEA come from the germline V gene. CDR3 region: CASSFRAAQGAQYF. CDR3 nucleotides: TGTGCCAGCAGCTTTCGTGCGGCTCAGGGGGCCCAGTACTTC.

This clone has a handful of counts. The chain carries TRBV23-1 and TRBJ1-1; D not certain. TRBV23-1 is identified as an open reading frame with a role that is uncertain. This CDR3 is built from 14 residues. Trimming cost V 1 base and J 0 bases, with 6 bases left between them. The chain's CDR3 is CASSQCPVNTEAFF. The CDR3 nucleotides are TGCGCCAGCAGTCAATGTCCGGTGAACACTGAAGCTTTCTTT.

This chain links TRBV6-4 with TRBJ2-1; D might be TRBD2 (6 bases). Germline CDR1 and CDR2: MRHNA and SNTAGT. Deletions cut 2 bases from V and 3 bases from J, with 11 bases between. CDR3 length: 15 amino acids. The CDR3 nucleotides read TGTGCCAGCAGTGACGGGCGGGACGACTACAATGAGCAGTTCTTC. Protein product: CASSDGRDDYNEQFF.

The rearrangement links TRBV28 to TRBJ1-2, with 10 bases identical to TRBD1. V shed 5 bases and J 8 bases; nucleotides not matched to a gene: 5. The CDR3 sequence is 13 residues long. Germline V lookup: CDR1 MDHEN, CDR2 SYDVKM. The CDR3 loop is CASSETGGYGYTF. The CDR3 DNA reads as TGTGCCAGCAGTGAGACAGGGGGCTACGGCTACACCTTC.

As DNA, the CDR3 is TGTGCCAGCAGTGGAAACGGGAAGAACACTGAAGCTTTCTTT. Amino acid sequence: CASSGNGKNTEAFF. This sequence joins TRBV6-4 and TRBJ1-1; D not resolved. The V end was cut by 4 bases, the J end by 1 base, with 10 bases between. This CDR3 has 14 amino acids. Germline lookup yields CDR1 MRHNA and CDR2 SNTAGT.

The chain recombines TRBV4-3 with TRBJ2-3; 10 bases fit TRBD2. The CDR3 has 17 amino acids. Looked up from germline, CDR1 is LGHNA and CDR2 is YSLEER. Losses at the gene ends were 1 base for V and 5 bases for J; bases not matched to a gene: 9. The CDR3 region has the DNA TGCGCCAGCAGCCAAGGGGCTAAGCGGGGGGGCGGAGATACGCAGTATTTT. Amino acid sequence: CASSQGAKRGGGDTQYF.

This chain joins TRBV6-1 and TRBJ1-2; possibly TRBD1 for D (5 bases). The germline V gene encodes CDR1 MNHNS and CDR2 SASEGT. The CDR3 loop spans 13 amino acids. V lost 8 bases, J lost 1 base, and 11 bases lay in between. For the CDR3, the DNA is TGTGCCAGCGAGACAGAGTTTAACTATGGCTACACCTTC. As protein: CASETEFNYGYTF.

The rearrangement links TRBV11-2 to TRBJ2-3; 7 nucleotides align to TRBD1. The V gene end was trimmed by 5 bases and the J gene end by 2 bases; junction bases not matched to a gene: 4. The CDR3 is 14 amino acids. The germline gives CDR1 SGHAT, CDR2 FQNNGV. The CDR3 coding sequence is TGTGCCAGCAGCCGGGACAGCTTCACAGATACGCAGTATTTT. Protein sequence: CASSRDSFTDTQYF.

There are a few counts of this clone. This sequence joins TRBV11-1 and TRBJ1-3; TRBD1 agrees at 7 bases. V lost 5 bases, J lost 7 bases, and 11 bases stayed unmatched. Germline V gene data show CDR1 as SGHAT and CDR2 as FQDESV (reference sequence). The CDR3 length is 15 residues. The CDR3 DNA follows: TGTGCCAGCAGCCAACAACAGGGGTTTACGAACACCATATATTTT. This gives the protein CASSQQQGFTNTIYF.

The gene calls are TRBV9 and TRBJ2-3; 14 bases are shared with TRBD2. CDR1 and CDR2 from the germline V gene are SGDLS and YYNGEE. The CDR3 loop spans 19 amino acids. V dropped 5 bases and J dropped 3; count of bases not matched to a gene: 14. CDR3 bases: TGTGCCAGCAGTTTTAGTGCGACTAGCGGGGGGGCTTTGACAGATACGCAGTATTTT. Protein product: CASSFSATSGGALTDTQYF.

Notes on this clone: A junction boundary mismatches the germline segment, possibly from a read error. This CDR3 is also generated by other DNA sequences in the sample. The chain joins TRBV25-1 to TRBJ1-2; 9 bases are a match to TRBD1. Germline V gene lookup returns CDR1 MGHDK and CDR2 SYGVNS. The CDR3 totals 14 residues. The CDR3 sequence: CASSELTGGRGYTF. DNA of the CDR3: TGCGCCAGCAGTGAACTTACAGGGGGCCGTGGCTACACCTTC.

The V call is TRBV7-9, the J call TRBJ1-2; D perhaps matches TRBD1 (5 bases). Germline loops: CDR1 SEHNR, CDR2 FQNEAQ (reference sequence). The CDR3 is 16 residues long. The germline V and J ends were trimmed by 1 base and 2 bases, with 14 bases remaining between them. This chain's CDR3 is CASSLVPGGTNYGYTF. CDR3 DNA sequence: TGTGCCAGCAGCTTAGTACCCGGAGGGACGAACTATGGCTACACCTTC.

CDR3: CAWGQNRGMETQYF. For the CDR3, the DNA is TGTGCCTGGGGACAAAACAGGGGGATGGAGACCCAGTACTTC. The J gene is TRBJ2-5, the V gene TRBV30; 8 nucleotides agree with TRBD1. V was clipped by 5 bases and J by 5 bases; unmatched bases: 10. This CDR3 comprises 14 residues. CDR1 and CDR2 from the germline V gene are GTSNPN and SVGIG (reference sequence).

The chain links TRBV5-6 to TRBJ2-7, with D unclear. Trimming cost V 0 bases and J 7 bases, with 5 bases left between them. This CDR3 has 11 amino acids. CDR1 SGHDT and CDR2 YYEEEE come from the germline V gene. Here the CDR3 reads CASSLVGEQYF. The CDR3 DNA sequence: TGTGCCAGCAGCTTGGTCGGGGAGCAGTACTTC.

The chain is built from TRBV19 and TRBJ1-1, with TRBD1 as a possible D gene (5 bases). The CDR3 runs 13 residues. CDR1 is LNHDA, CDR2 SQIVND, per germline (reference sequence). The V gene lost 3 bases and the J gene lost 3 bases, with 8 bases spanning the gap. As DNA, the CDR3 is TGTGCCAGTAGTATCTGGGGGGACACTGAAGCTTTCTTT. This translates into CASSIWGDTEAFF.

The chain is built from TRBV4-1 and TRBJ1-1; unclear D gene. The germline V gene has CDR1 MGHRA and CDR2 YSYEKL. V lost 0 bases and J lost 6, with 8 bases in between. The CDR3 runs to 13 residues. The DNA of the CDR3 is TGCGCCAGCAGCCAAGATTTGGACTCTGAAGCTTTCTTT. Translation gives CASSQDLDSEAFF.

The count of this clone is one. The chain combines TRBV4-1 with TRBJ2-7, with TRBD1 matching 11 bases. The CDR3 has 21 amino acids. Germline V gene lookup returns CDR1 MGHRA and CDR2 YSYEKL. Trimming removed 0 bases from V and 3 bases from J; junction bases left unmatched: 19. The CDR3 DNA reads TGCGCCAGCAGCCAAGAAAAGCGCTTTAAAATCCCCGGGACAGGGGGCTACGAGCAGTACGTC. Protein sequence: CASSQEKRFKIPGTGGYEQYV.

The chain has TRBV6-1 and TRBJ2-7; the D is unclear. The CDR3 totals 13 residues. V was cut by 0 bases and J by 1 base, with 4 bases left in between. The germline gives CDR1 MNHNS, CDR2 SASEGT. In DNA form, the CDR3 reads TGTGCCAGCAGTGAAGCCAGATCCTACGAGCAGTACTTC. Encoded protein: CASSEARSYEQYF.

V usage is TRBV5-1 and J usage is TRBJ2-1, with 10 bases identical to TRBD2. This CDR3 comprises 16 residues. Germline assignment: CDR1 SGHRS and CDR2 YFSETQ. Trimming cost V 4 bases and J 5 bases; bases outside gene matches: 9. CDR3 sequence: CASSPPGLAANNEQFF. DNA for the CDR3: TGCGCCAGCAGCCCACCCGGACTAGCGGCAAACAATGAGCAGTTCTTC.

This clone occurred once. Here the CDR3 reads CASSSPRAYEQYF. CDR3 nucleotide sequence: TGTGCCAGCAGCTCCCCCCGGGCCTACGAGCAGTACTTC. The gene calls are TRBV11-2 and TRBJ2-7; D remains ambiguous. Trimming took off 4 bases at V and 2 bases at J, with 9 bases between the two ends. Germline CDR1 reads SGHAT; CDR2 reads FQNNGV. The CDR3 is made up of 13 amino acids.

The chain joins TRBV27 to TRBJ2-6, with 10 bases matching TRBD1. V trimming: 4 bases; J trimming: 3 bases; junction bases outside the gene matches: 12. Germline lookup yields CDR1 MNHEY and CDR2 SMNVEV (reference sequence). The CDR3 has 19 residues. Written as DNA, the CDR3 is TGTGCCAGCAGTTCGAGACCGGGACAGGGGCATAGTGGGGCCAACGTCCTGACTTTC. Protein: CASSSRPGQGHSGANVLTF.

The rearrangement links TRBV28 to TRBJ2-7; 7 bases align to TRBD1. The CDR3 length is 15 residues. J lost 2 bases, V lost 6 bases, and 10 bases had no gene match. Germline CDR1 MDHEN, CDR2 SYDVKM. CDR3: CASSSRDRDTYEQYF. For the CDR3, the DNA is TGTGCCAGCAGCTCCCGTGACAGGGATACCTACGAGCAGTACTTC.

The chain is built from TRBV4-2 and TRBJ2-1, with 11 bases fitting TRBD2. CDR3 length: 18 amino acids. The V gene end was trimmed by 1 base and the J gene end by 3 bases; junction bases not matched to a gene: 8. The germline gives CDR1 LGHNA, CDR2 YNFKEQ. CDR3 DNA: TGTGCCAGCAGCCAAGGGGGCCCCGGGACTAGCGGCTACAATGAGCAGTTCTTC. Protein: CASSQGGPGTSGYNEQFF.

The gene calls are TRBV4-3 and TRBJ2-2, with a weak D call TRBD1 (5 bases). Looked up from germline, CDR1 is LGHNA and CDR2 is YSLEER. The germline V and J ends were trimmed by 0 bases and 6 bases, with 11 bases remaining between them. The CDR3 runs to 15 residues. CDR3 sequence reads: CASSQDLGPPGELFF. CDR3 DNA sequence: TGCGCCAGCAGCCAAGATCTGGGGCCGCCCGGGGAGCTGTTTTTT.

V and J are TRBV19 and TRBJ2-1; TRBD2 matches at 13 bases. The junction had 11 bases not matched to a gene; V was cut back by 7 bases and J by 5 bases. The CDR3 loop spans 17 amino acids. From germline, CDR1 is LNHDA and CDR2 SQIVND (reference sequence). The CDR3 loop reads CASKRLGTSGTNNEQFF. CDR3 in DNA: TGTGCCAGTAAGCGCCTAGGGACTAGCGGGACGAACAATGAGCAGTTCTTC.

This rearrangement joins TRBV28 to TRBJ1-4; 7 bases align to TRBD1. The length of the CDR3 is 14 residues. The germline V gene encodes CDR1 MDHEN and CDR2 SYDVKM. Unmatched junction bases numbered 4, after V lost 4 bases and J lost 5 bases. The CDR3 loop reads CASSSGQQNEKLFF. The CDR3 nucleotides read TGTGCCAGCAGTTCGGGACAGCAGAATGAAAAACTGTTTTTT. The full variable domain, completed using reference TRBV28 and TRBJ1-4, is DVKVTQSSRYLVKRTGEKVFLECVQDMDHENMFWYRQDPGLGLRLIYFSYDVKMKEKGDIPEGYSVSREKKERFSLILESASTNQTSMYLCASSSGQQNEKLFFGSGTQLSVL.

This chain joins TRBV27 and TRBJ2-2; D remains unclear. The CDR3 is made up of 13 amino acids. Per germline, CDR1 MNHEY and CDR2 SMNVEV (reference sequence). V lost 6 bases and J lost 0, with 5 bases in between. The CDR3 here is CASSRTNTGELFF. CDR3 nucleotides: TGTGCCAGCAGCAGAACGAACACCGGGGAGCTGTTTTTT.

This clone has a handful of counts. The CDR3 region has the DNA TGTGCCAGCAGTTCCGGGACAGGGATCGTGGGCTACACCTTC. Its protein is CASSSGTGIVGYTF. The chain carries TRBV27 and TRBJ1-2, with 9 nucleotides matching TRBD1. CDR1 is MNHEY and CDR2 is SMNVEV in the germline V gene (reference sequence). This CDR3 region has 14 residues. V trimming: 4 bases; J trimming: 8 bases; junction bases outside the gene matches: 8.